This section outlines one TCR beta chain sequence together with its context. Antigen unknown. Trimming left V 2 bases short and J 2 bases short, with 10 bases between. This CDR3 is built from 15 residues. Germline lookup yields CDR1 SEHNR and CDR2 FQNEAQ (reference sequence). Method: immunoSEQ multiplex PCR; TCRdb's copy keeps in-frame clones and lacks some. Among nearly 80,000 clones listed, about 83% were seen once. This record belongs to a study of OX40 agonist ivuxolimab in advanced cancers. Overall study context: A mean age of approximately 64 years, range roughly 23 to 85, was recorded, and 70% to 85% were male.

General study points: Among T cells, CD8+ cells averaged more expanded clones than CD4+ cells.

At cycle 4 day 1, cycle 7 day 1, and baseline, blood was sampled. This sequence originates from an adult with an advanced solid tumor such as melanoma, head and neck, liver or kidney cancer. The V and J genes are TRBV7-9 and TRBJ1-3; no clear D. The input for sequencing was CD4+ or CD8+ T cells sorted from blood, taken in a trial of the OX40 agonist ivuxolimab. In nucleotides, the CDR3 is TGTGCCAGCAGCTTAATCGGTAATCCTGGAAACACCATATATTTT. Amino acids: CASSLIGNPGNTIYF.